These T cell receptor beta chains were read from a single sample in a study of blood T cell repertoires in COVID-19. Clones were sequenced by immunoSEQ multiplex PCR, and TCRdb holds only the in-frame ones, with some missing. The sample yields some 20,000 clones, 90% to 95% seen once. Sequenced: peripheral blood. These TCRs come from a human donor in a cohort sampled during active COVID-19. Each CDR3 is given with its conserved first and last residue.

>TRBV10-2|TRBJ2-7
CASRAPTIYEQYF
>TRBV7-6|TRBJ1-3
CASSSGHLSGNTIYF
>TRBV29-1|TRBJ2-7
CSVLSGTGMDEQYF
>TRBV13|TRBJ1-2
CASSSGVGVRGYTF
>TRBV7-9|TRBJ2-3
CASSLQATRTDTQYF
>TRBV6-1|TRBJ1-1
CASSERGRGMNTEAFF
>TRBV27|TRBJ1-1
CASSVQRSTEAFF
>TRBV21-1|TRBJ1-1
CASSKGGKTEAFF
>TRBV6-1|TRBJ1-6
CASSESSRGSPLHF
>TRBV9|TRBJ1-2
CASTTGINYGYTF
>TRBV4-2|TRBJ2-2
CASSQDGYVQGPSMFTGELFF
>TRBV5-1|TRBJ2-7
CASSLGDKTGTSGRASQREQYF
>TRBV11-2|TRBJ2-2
CASSLNGPPRGPRTGELFF
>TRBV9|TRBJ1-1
CASSVSGGNTEAFF
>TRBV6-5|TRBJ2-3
CASSYSSGGYDTQYF
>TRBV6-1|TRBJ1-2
CASSEESGVKGYTF
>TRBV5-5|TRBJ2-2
CASCWTVLNTGELFF
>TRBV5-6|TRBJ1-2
CASSLGDIGYTF
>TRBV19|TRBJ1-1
CASSLGQGNRNTEAFF
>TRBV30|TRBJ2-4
CAWSVGGAAKNIQYF
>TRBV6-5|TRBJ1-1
CASRGPYTEAFF
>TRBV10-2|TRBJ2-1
CASSESLAGGPSGEQFF
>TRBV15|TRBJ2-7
CATSSGLAGNEQYF
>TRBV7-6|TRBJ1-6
CASSLQGASSPLHF
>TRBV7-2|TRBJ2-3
CASSLEYRGRGTDTQYF
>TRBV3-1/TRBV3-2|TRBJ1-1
CASRGGAEAFF
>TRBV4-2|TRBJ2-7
CASSPSLGAGAYEQYF
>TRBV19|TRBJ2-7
CASSSNRDVDEQYF
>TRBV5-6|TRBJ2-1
CASSYKPPQNNEQFF
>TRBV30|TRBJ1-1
CAWSRTGNTEAFF
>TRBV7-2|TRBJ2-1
CASSLDRAGEQFF
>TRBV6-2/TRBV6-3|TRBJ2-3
CASSYLGTSADTQYF
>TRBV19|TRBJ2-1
CASSYLTQGNEQFF
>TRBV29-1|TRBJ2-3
CSVDYLAGAATDTQYF
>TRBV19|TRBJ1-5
CASSIEGVGINQPQHF
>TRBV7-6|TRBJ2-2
CASRMAGAAGELFF
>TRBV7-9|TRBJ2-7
CASSNEGKEQYF
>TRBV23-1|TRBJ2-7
CASSHGDEQYF
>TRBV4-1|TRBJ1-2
CASSPNRQTGNRGYTF
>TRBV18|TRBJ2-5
CASSRQGAGETQYF